This T cell receptor (beta chain) is from a study of T cell responses to AZD1222 COVID-19 vaccine. There are 13 residues in the CDR3. Germline CDR1 is SGHDT and CDR2 is YYEEEE. V dropped 4 bases and J dropped 7; count of bases not matched to a gene: 6. Of note for this clone: Its matching antigen is unknown.

Study-wide findings and caveats: Vaccination with two AZD1222 doses was followed by a rise in Spike-specific TCR breadth and depth. Vaccine-associated CD4 TCRs spanned spike, dominant at 160-218 and 743-854. Donors in the cohort were predominantly white British and more often female, and clonal diversity was possibly underestimated. At baseline, seropositivity was found in only a handful of AZD1222 recipients.

TCRdb keeps only in-frame clones here, not all; method: immunoSEQ multiplex PCR. The sample lists nearly 110,000 clones; around 90% were seen once. Sequencing used peripheral blood, obtained 28 days after the second AZD1222 dose. The rearrangement links TRBV5-6 to TRBJ2-3, with TRBD1 matching over 7 bases. This sequence originates from an adult who received the AZD1222 COVID-19 vaccine. The CDR3 protein is CASSLWTGNTQYF. In DNA form, the CDR3 reads TGTGCCAGCAGCCTGTGGACAGGCAATACGCAGTATTTT.